Below, one T cell receptor beta chain is given with its context. Per the original data handling: Reference gene primer amplification gave nucleated cell count estimates. TCRdb's copy holds only in-frame clones and misses some; the assay was immunoSEQ multiplex PCR. The V and J calls and clone size are taken from that table; D and trimming were inferred from the DNA. This table has over 350,000 clones, more than 85% appearing once. This CDR3 has 15 amino acids. The V end was cut by 5 bases, the J end by 11 bases, with 21 bases between. Per germline, CDR1 MDHEN and CDR2 SYDVKM. These data come from a study of blood T cell repertoires in COVID-19. Across the whole study: Sources were T cells, B-cell-depleted T cells, or PBMCs; the material itself was cDNA or gDNA.

The sample consisted of peripheral blood. This rearrangement joins TRBV28 to TRBJ1-4; D possibly corresponds to TRBD1 (5 bases). The TCR sequence derives from a woman in her twenties or thirties with acute or convalescent COVID-19. The CDR3 DNA sequence: TGTGCCAGCAGTACAGCGGGACGGAGCTTTGTGAAACTGTTTTTT. This codes for CASSTAGRSFVKLFF.